The 29 T cell receptor beta chains in this list originate from one sample, sequenced in a study of a mutant IDH1 vaccine in newly diagnosed glioma. The time point here: week 35, safety follow-up. Every vaccination contained 300 ug of the mutant IDH1 20-mer peptide and was paired with topical imiquimod. The method was immunoSEQ multiplex PCR; TCRdb's version includes in-frame clones alone and lacks a portion of them. The profile shows approximately 61,000 clones, approximately 80% of them singletons. Their specific antigens are unknown. The source was PBMCs, collected from a glioma patient whose treatment included an IDH1 peptide vaccine. The receptor source for this set is a man aged 40-50 years with glioma.

The gene calls are TRBV5-1 and TRBJ2-7, with D maybe TRBD1 (6 bases). V lost 3 bases and J 4 bases, leaving 8 bases between the germline ends. This CDR3 has 12 residues. Germline V CDR1 and CDR2: SGHRS, YFSETQ. The CDR3 region is CASSSQGYEQYF. The DNA for the CDR3 is TGCGCCAGCAGCTCCCAGGGGTACGAGCAGTACTTC.

The chain recombines TRBV29-1 with TRBJ2-5; D is perhaps TRBD2 (5 bases). Germline CDR1 SQVTM, CDR2 ANQGSEA. This CDR3 is 11 amino acids long. V shed 7 bases and J shed 5 bases, with 11 bases lying between them. The CDR3, as DNA: TGCAGCGGATACAGAGGGGAGACCCAGTACTTC. Translating it yields CSGYRGETQYF.

The chain joins TRBV27 to TRBJ1-2; D is possibly TRBD1 (6 bases). The CDR3 length is 14 residues. The V gene's germline CDR1 is MNHEY and CDR2 SMNVEV (reference sequence). V lost 5 bases and J lost 4, with 14 bases in between. As DNA, the CDR3 is TGTGCCAGCAGTACTCAGGGGTGGGGCTATGGCTACACCTTC. This codes for CASSTQGWGYGYTF.

On this clone itself: The junction shows a germline mismatch at one end, possibly a read error. The V call is TRBV7-7, the J call TRBJ1-3; D is ambiguous. The germline CDR1 and CDR2 sequences are SSHAT and FNYEAQ (reference sequence). The CDR3 is 14 residues long. The CDR3 coding sequence is TGTGCTAGCAGCGCCAGTCCCTCTGGAAACACCATATATTTT. It encodes CASSASPSGNTIYF.

V gene TRBV10-3 combines with J gene TRBJ2-7, with D tentatively TRBD1 or TRBD2 (5 bases each). Per the germline V gene, CDR1 is ENHRY and CDR2 is SYGVKD. This CDR3 spans 15 amino acids. Trimming pared 3 bases from V and 0 bases from J, leaving 12 bases between. The CDR3 sequence is CAISDRDGSSYEQYF. CDR3 nucleotides: TGTGCCATCAGTGACCGGGACGGTAGCTCCTACGAGCAGTACTTC.

This clone was picked up a small number of times. This CDR3 is CASSLGLAGTQYF. CDR3 nucleotide sequence: TGTGCCAGCAGCTTGGGACTAGCGGGGACGCAGTATTTT. The V and J genes are TRBV7-2 and TRBJ2-3, with TRBD2 identical over 13 bases. The CDR3 is 13 residues long. The ends lost 3 bases at V and 9 bases at J; junction bases unmatched: 0. Looked up from germline, CDR1 is SGHTA and CDR2 is FQGNSA.

V and J are TRBV5-4 and TRBJ1-1, with a tentative D call TRBD1 (6 bases). The V gene's germline CDR1 is SGHNT and CDR2 YYREEE (reference sequence). The V gene lost 4 bases and the J gene lost 1 base, with 11 bases spanning the gap. This CDR3 has 14 residues. CDR3 nucleotide sequence: TGTGCCAGCAGCGCAGAGACAGGGAACACTGAAGCTTTCTTT. It codes for CASSAETGNTEAFF.

The chain carries TRBV28 and TRBJ2-1; TRBD2 is a possible D gene (5 bases). Germline V gives CDR1 MDHEN, CDR2 SYDVKM. The CDR3 runs to 13 residues. V was pared by 9 bases and J by 9 bases, with 18 bases between. The CDR3 spells CASFHGVWSEQFF. The CDR3 nucleotides are TGTGCCAGTTTTCACGGGGTTTGGAGTGAGCAGTTCTTC.

This rearrangement joins TRBV4-2 to TRBJ1-4, with TRBD1 matching 10 bases. Trimming took 8 bases from V and 6 from J; bases not matched to a gene: 6. Germline values: CDR1 LGHNA, CDR2 YNFKEQ. The CDR3 runs 14 residues. The CDR3 DNA sequence: TGTGCCAGCTCATCGACAGGGGGCGATGAAAAACTGTTTTTT. Translated, it gives CASSSTGGDEKLFF.

The chain has TRBV19 and TRBJ1-2, with unresolved D. CDR3 length: 13 amino acids. V was cut by 3 bases and J by 8 bases, with 13 bases left in between. Per the germline V gene, CDR1 is LNHDA and CDR2 is SQIVND (reference sequence). CDR3 sequence: CASSISRREGYTF. CDR3 DNA sequence: TGTGCCAGTAGTATCAGCAGACGAGAGGGCTACACCTTC. Together with reference TRBV19 and TRBJ1-2, the CDR3 gives the full variable domain: DGGITQSPKYLFRKEGQNVTLSCEQNLNHDAMYWYRQDPGQGLRLIYYSQIVNDFQKGDIAEGYSVSREKKESFPLTVTSAQKNPTAFYLCASSISRREGYTFGSGTRLTVV.

The V and J genes are TRBV7-2 and TRBJ2-5; D not resolved. The CDR3 covers 11 residues. V lost 6 bases, J lost 4 bases, and 6 bases lay in between. CDR1 and CDR2 (germline): SGHTA, FQGNSA. CDR3 DNA sequence: TGTGCCAGCAGGAAGTCAGAGACCCAGTACTTC. Translating it yields CASRKSETQYF.

This chain joins TRBV29-1 and TRBJ2-3; D possibly corresponds to TRBD2 (5 bases). The CDR3 runs to 13 residues. The germline V gene has CDR1 SQVTM and CDR2 ANQGSEA. Trimming left V 4 bases short and J 0 bases short, with 8 bases between. Here the CDR3 DNA reads TGCAGCGTTGTGAGGGAAAGCACAGATACGCAGTATTTT. This encodes CSVVRESTDTQYF.

This clone came up a few times. This rearrangement joins TRBV7-2 to TRBJ1-1, with D possibly TRBD1 on 5 matching bases. This CDR3 region has 15 residues. Deletions cut 5 bases from V and 7 bases from J, with 20 bases between. Germline V gives CDR1 SGHTA, CDR2 FQGNSA. The CDR3 DNA sequence: TGTGCCAGCAGCCAGGCCGGACCAGGGACGAGTGAAGCTTTCTTT. It specifies CASSQAGPGTSEAFF. The whole variable domain, filled in from reference TRBV7-2 and TRBJ1-1, reads GAGVSQSPSNKVTEKGKDVELRCDPISGHTALYWYRQSLGQGLEFLIYFQGNSAPDKSGLPSDRFSAERTGGSVSTLTIQRTQQEDSAVYLCASSQAGPGTSEAFFGQGTRLTVV.

This clone was seen just once. The V call is TRBV30, the J call TRBJ2-7, with D unclear. This CDR3 region has 13 residues. Looked up from germline, CDR1 is GTSNPN and CDR2 is SVGIG (reference sequence). Trimming left V 2 bases short and J 6 bases short, with 14 bases between. CDR3 in amino acids: CAWSPLGWGEQYF. DNA of the CDR3: TGTGCCTGGAGTCCCCTCGGGTGGGGCGAGCAGTACTTC.

V gene TRBV25-1 combines with J gene TRBJ2-7, with D tentatively TRBD2 (6 bases). With 5 bases removed from V and 1 base from J, the gap between germline ends came to 12 bases. The CDR3 loop spans 14 amino acids. CDR1 and CDR2 from the germline V gene are MGHDK and SYGVNS. CDR3 coding DNA: TGTGCCAGCAGTCCGTGGGACTTGTCCTACGAGCAGTACTTC. Protein sequence: CASSPWDLSYEQYF.

The chain uses TRBV27 and TRBJ2-5, with 8 bases aligning to TRBD1. Trimming took 5 bases from V and 0 from J; bases not matched to a gene: 2. The CDR3 sequence is 14 residues long. Germline CDR1 and CDR2: MNHEY and SMNVEV (reference sequence). CDR3 in DNA: TGTGCCAGCAGTCGGACAGGGTACCAAGAGACCCAGTACTTC. It yields the protein CASSRTGYQETQYF.

This clone was detected only a few times. The identical CDR3 is also encoded by other nucleotide sequences in the sample. The chain employs TRBV18 and TRBJ2-7; D not resolved. The germline V gene encodes CDR1 KGHSH and CDR2 LQKENI. The CDR3 runs to 14 residues. Trimming pared 2 bases from V and 3 bases from J, leaving 11 bases between. The CDR3 coding sequence is TGTGCCAGCTCACCAGAAGCCGGGCGCTACGAGCAGTACTTC. It translates to CASSPEAGRYEQYF.

As concerns this clone: As the CDR3 is not closed by the conserved phenylalanine or tryptophan, this likely results from a read error. The DNA is omitted, as the CDR3 cannot be located on it reliably, and the CDR3 follows TCRdb's listing. This chain joins TRBV19 and TRBJ2-6; whether TRBD1, the table's D call, matches the DNA was not checked. CDR1 and CDR2 (germline): LNHDA, SQIVND (reference sequence). The CDR3 region is 8 residues in length, termini included. The CDR3 loop is CASSFRQG.

This clone appeared a few times. V gene TRBV30 combines with J gene TRBJ1-5; D unresolved. V was cut by 0 bases and J by 3 bases, with 6 bases left in between. The CDR3 runs to 13 residues. Germline loops: CDR1 GTSNPN, CDR2 SVGIG (reference sequence). The CDR3 coding sequence is TGTGCCTGGAGTGTGGAGAACAATCAGCCCCAGCATTTT. Amino acids: CAWSVENNQPQHF.

The chain uses TRBV5-1 and TRBJ2-1; tentatively, D is TRBD1 or TRBD2 (6 bases each). Per the germline V gene, CDR1 is SGHRS and CDR2 is YFSETQ. Trimming shortened V by 4 bases and J by 10 bases, and 24 bases separated the two germline ends. CDR3 size: 16 residues. The CDR3 DNA is TGCGCCAGCAGCACGGAGGGCAGGGGTTTACAATGGGAGCAGTTCTTC. Its translation: CASSTEGRGLQWEQFF.

This clone was counted once. The chain employs TRBV7-3 and TRBJ2-1; TRBD2 agrees at 9 bases. This CDR3 has 17 amino acids. Germline lookup yields CDR1 SGHTA and CDR2 FQGTGA. With V trimmed by 5 bases and J by 2 bases, 10 bases remained unmatched. CDR3 in amino acids: CASSKAGGLIPYNEQFF. CDR3 coding DNA: TGTGCCAGCAGCAAGGCGGGAGGGCTAATCCCCTACAATGAGCAGTTCTTC.

The J gene is TRBJ1-2, the V gene TRBV4-3; D is ambiguous. CDR1 LGHNA and CDR2 YSLEER come from the germline V gene. V was clipped by 0 bases and J by 7 bases, with 18 bases between them. The CDR3 is 16 residues long. CDR3 protein: CASSQDPAGSQVGYTF. DNA of the CDR3: TGCGCCAGCAGCCAAGATCCAGCAGGATCGCAGGTTGGCTACACCTTC.

The chain uses TRBV6-5 and TRBJ1-2; D is unclear. CDR1 and CDR2 from the germline V gene are MNHEY and SVGAGI. Deletions cut 5 bases from V and 4 bases from J, with 14 bases between. The CDR3 length is 14 residues. The CDR3 loop is CASSPVEGVYGYTF. CDR3 sequence (DNA): TGTGCCAGCAGTCCGGTGGAAGGAGTCTATGGCTACACCTTC.

The V and J genes are TRBV9 and TRBJ2-1; D is ambiguous. Trimming took 5 bases from V and 2 from J, leaving 5 bases between them. The germline gives CDR1 SGDLS, CDR2 YYNGEE. CDR3 length: 12 residues. Here the CDR3 reads CASSTTYNEQFF. CDR3 DNA sequence: TGTGCCAGCAGTACAACCTACAATGAGCAGTTCTTC.

The chain couples TRBV7-2 to TRBJ1-3; no definite D call. V gave up 4 bases and J gave up 0 bases, with 10 bases separating them. Germline V gene sequence: CDR1 SGHTA, CDR2 FQGNSA. This CDR3 comprises 15 residues. The DNA of the CDR3 is TGTGCCAGCAGCTCTACAGTTATCTCTGGAAACACCATATATTTT. Protein: CASSSTVISGNTIYF.

This clone was seen only once. J is TRBJ2-5 and V is TRBV2; 12 bases agree with TRBD2. Trimming removed 1 base from V and 4 bases from J; junction bases left unmatched: 7. This CDR3 has 17 amino acids. Germline V CDR1 and CDR2: SNHLY, FYNNEI. CDR3 protein: CASSEGSSGRARETQYF. In DNA, the CDR3 is TGTGCCAGCAGTGAAGGGTCTAGCGGGAGGGCGAGAGAGACCCAGTACTTC.

This clone occurred once. V gene TRBV7-2 combines with J gene TRBJ2-1; the match to TRBD2 covers 7 bases. Unmatched junction bases numbered 5, after V lost 0 bases and J lost 3 bases. Germline CDR1 is SGHTA and CDR2 is FQGNSA. This CDR3 contains 16 residues. The DNA of the CDR3 is TGTGCCAGCAGCTTAGCTATAGCGGGCTACTACAATGAGCAGTTCTTC. Amino acids: CASSLAIAGYYNEQFF.

The chain combines TRBV7-3 with TRBJ2-1; 10 bases agree with TRBD2. CDR1 SGHTA and CDR2 FQGTGA come from the germline V gene. This CDR3 contains 16 residues. V dropped 1 base and J dropped 7; count of bases not matched to a gene: 7. This CDR3 is CASSLRSTSGPNEQFF. The DNA for the CDR3 is TGTGCCAGCAGCTTAAGATCGACTAGCGGGCCTAATGAGCAGTTCTTC.

Here the CDR3 reads CASSLTGGKMEKLFF. CDR3 DNA sequence: TGTGCCAGCAGCCTGACAGGGGGCAAGATGGAAAAACTGTTTTTT. V is TRBV5-6 and J is TRBJ1-4, with 10 bases that match TRBD1. V lost 4 bases and J lost 8; bases outside the gene matches: 8. Per the germline V gene, CDR1 is SGHDT and CDR2 is YYEEEE. CDR3 length: 15 residues.